This T cell receptor beta chain was recovered during a study of blood T cell repertoires in COVID-19. Study-level background: The United States, Italy and Spain supplied acute and convalescent COVID-19 samples. The cDNA or gDNA used as material had been derived from T cells, B-cell-depleted T cells, or PBMCs.

Authors' data handling: From reference gene primer amplification, estimates of nucleated cell counts were derived. This table comes from immunoSEQ multiplex PCR, and its TCRdb copy is limited to in-frame clones, with some not included. That table gives V, J and clone size, and the DNA gave D and trimming. The repertoire holds some 190,000 clones, around 88% seen once, with more than 1.4% in the top ten. This CDR3 has 15 amino acids. The germline V gene encodes CDR1 MRHNA and CDR2 SNTAGT. Trimming took 7 bases from V and 6 from J; bases not matched to a gene: 10. This clone has more than one count but fewer than ten.

The material sequenced was peripheral blood. The TCR comes from a man younger than 35 with active or convalescent COVID-19. This chain connects TRBV6-4 to TRBJ1-4; 8 bases map to TRBD1. The CDR3 sequence is CASTSVETGDEKLFF. CDR3 sequence (DNA): TGTGCCAGCACGAGTGTTGAGACAGGGGATGAAAAACTGTTTTTT.